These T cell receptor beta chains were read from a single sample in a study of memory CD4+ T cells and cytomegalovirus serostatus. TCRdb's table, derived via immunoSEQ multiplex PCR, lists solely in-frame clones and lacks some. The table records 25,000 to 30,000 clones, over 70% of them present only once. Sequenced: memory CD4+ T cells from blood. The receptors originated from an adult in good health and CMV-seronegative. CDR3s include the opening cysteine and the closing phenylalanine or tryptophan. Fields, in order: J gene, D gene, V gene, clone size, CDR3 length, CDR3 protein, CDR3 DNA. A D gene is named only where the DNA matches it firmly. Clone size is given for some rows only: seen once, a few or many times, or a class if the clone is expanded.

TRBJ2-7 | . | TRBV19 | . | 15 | CASSMEAVPHYEQYF | TGTGCCAGTAGTATGGAGGCGGTCCCTCACTACGAGCAGTACTTC
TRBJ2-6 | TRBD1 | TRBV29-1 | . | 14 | CSVTGGAWANVLTF | TGCAGCGTTACAGGGGGCGCCTGGGCCAACGTCCTGACTTTC
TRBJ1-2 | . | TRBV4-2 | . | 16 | CASSQELTGANYGYTF | TGTGCCAGCAGCCAAGAACTGACAGGAGCTAACTATGGCTACACCTTC
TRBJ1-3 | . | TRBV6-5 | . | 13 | CASISYSGNTIYF | TGTGCCAGCATTAGCTACTCTGGAAACACCATATATTTT
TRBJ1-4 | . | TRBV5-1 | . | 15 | CASSPLAGGGEKLFF | TGCGCCAGCAGCCCTTTGGCGGGGGGCGGAGAAAAACTGTTTTTT
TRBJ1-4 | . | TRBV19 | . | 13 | CATQTGPGEKLFF | TGTGCCACTCAAACAGGGCCCGGGGAAAAACTGTTTTTT
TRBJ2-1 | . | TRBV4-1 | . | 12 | CASSQDRNEQFF | TGCGCCAGCAGCCAAGATCGTAATGAGCAGTTCTTC
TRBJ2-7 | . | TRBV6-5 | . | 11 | CASSVLYEQYF | TGTGCCAGCAGTGTTTTATACGAGCAGTACTTC
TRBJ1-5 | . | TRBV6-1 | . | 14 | CASSRGGPSQPQHF | TGTGCCAGCAGCCGCGGGGGGCCTAGTCAGCCCCAGCATTTT
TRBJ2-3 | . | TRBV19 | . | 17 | CASSTSTSSEGTDTQYF | TGTGCCAGTAGTACGTCGACTAGTTCAGAGGGCACAGATACGCAGTATTTT
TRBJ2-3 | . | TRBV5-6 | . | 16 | CASSLAGVGATDTQYF | TGTGCCAGCAGCTTGGCAGGGGTCGGGGCCACAGATACGCAGTATTTT
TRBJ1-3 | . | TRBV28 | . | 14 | CASSSPGGGNTIYF | TGTGCCAGCAGTTCCCCGGGGGGGGGAAACACCATATATTTT
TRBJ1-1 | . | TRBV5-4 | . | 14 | CASSTQDGNTEAFF | TGTGCCAGCAGCACCCAGGACGGGAACACTGAAGCTTTCTTT
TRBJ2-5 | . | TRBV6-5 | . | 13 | CASSYRYTETQYF | TGTGCCAGCAGTTACCGGTATACGGAGACCCAGTACTTC
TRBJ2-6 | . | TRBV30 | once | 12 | CAWNPAANVLTF | TGTGCCTGGAACCCGGCGGCCAACGTCCTGACTTTC
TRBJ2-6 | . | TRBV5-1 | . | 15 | CASSLAGSGANVLTF | TGCGCCAGCAGCTTGGCGGGCTCTGGGGCCAACGTCCTGACTTTC
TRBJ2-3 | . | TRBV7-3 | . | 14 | CASSLRGSMDTQYF | TGTGCCAGCAGCTTAAGAGGCTCTATGGATACGCAGTATTTT
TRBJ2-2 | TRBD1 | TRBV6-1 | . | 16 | CASSDAMGQGAGELFF | TGTGCCAGCAGTGATGCTATGGGACAGGGGGCCGGGGAGCTGTTTTTT
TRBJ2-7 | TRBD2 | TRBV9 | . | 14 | CASSVNLAGGEQYF | TGTGCCAGCAGCGTCAACCTAGCGGGCGGGGAGCAGTACTTC
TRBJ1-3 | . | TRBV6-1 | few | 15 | CASSEPGRRGNTIYF | TGTGCCAGCAGTGAACCAGGGAGAAGGGGAAACACCATATATTTT
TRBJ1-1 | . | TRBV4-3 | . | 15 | CASSPSRGRNTEAFF | TGCGCCAGCAGCCCGAGCAGGGGAAGGAACACTGAAGCTTTCTTT
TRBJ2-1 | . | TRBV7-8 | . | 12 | CASSLEHYEQFF | TGTGCCAGCAGCTTAGAACACTATGAGCAGTTCTTC
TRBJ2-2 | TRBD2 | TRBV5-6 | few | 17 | CASSLGWGTSDTGELFF | TGTGCCAGCAGCTTGGGGTGGGGGACTAGCGACACCGGGGAGCTGTTTTTT
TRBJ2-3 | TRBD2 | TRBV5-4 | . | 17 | CASSSVERGGARDTQYF | TGTGCCAGCAGTTCCGTCGAGCGCGGGGGGGCCAGAGATACGCAGTATTTT
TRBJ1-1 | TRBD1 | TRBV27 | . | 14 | CASSIHGQGTQAFF | TGTGCCAGCAGTATTCACGGACAGGGAACCCAAGCTTTCTTT
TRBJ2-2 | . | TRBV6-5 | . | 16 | CASSYSSGRGTGELFF | TGTGCCAGCAGTTACTCAAGCGGCCGGGGGACCGGGGAGCTGTTTTTT
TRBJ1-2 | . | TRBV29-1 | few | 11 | CSVEGPRGYTF | TGCAGCGTTGAGGGGCCGCGTGGCTACACCTTC
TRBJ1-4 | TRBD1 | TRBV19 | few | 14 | CASTYRDRAEKLFF | TGTGCCAGTACTTACCGGGACAGGGCGGAAAAACTGTTTTTT
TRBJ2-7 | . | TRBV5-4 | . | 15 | CASSSGTSPTGEQYF | TGTGCCAGCAGCTCAGGGACTTCGCCAACGGGTGAGCAGTACTTC
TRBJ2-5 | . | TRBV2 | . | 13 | CASTQTRSETQYF | TGTGCCAGCACCCAGACCCGTTCGGAGACCCAGTACTTC
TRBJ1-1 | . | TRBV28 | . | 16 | CASSPLLGLLNTEAFF | TGTGCCAGCAGTCCCCTCCTTGGACTTTTGAACACTGAAGCTTTCTTT
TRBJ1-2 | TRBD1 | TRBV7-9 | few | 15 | CASSPTVYRGHGYTF | TGTGCCAGCAGCCCGACCGTCTACAGGGGGCATGGCTACACCTTC
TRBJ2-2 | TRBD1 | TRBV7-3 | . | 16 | CASSLNRGPDTGELFF | TGTGCCAGCAGCTTAAACAGGGGGCCAGACACCGGGGAGCTGTTTTTT
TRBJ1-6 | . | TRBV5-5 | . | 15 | CASSLRDPENSPLHF | TGTGCCAGCAGCTTGAGGGACCCAGAGAATTCACCCCTCCACTTT
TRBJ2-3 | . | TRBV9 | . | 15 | CASSGVGGAPDTQYF | TGTGCCAGCAGCGGGGTTGGAGGGGCCCCAGATACGCAGTATTTT
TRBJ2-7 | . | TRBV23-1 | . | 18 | CASSGDPEIEGDSHEQYF | TGCGCCAGCAGTGGTGATCCGGAGATCGAGGGAGATTCCCACGAGCAGTACTTC
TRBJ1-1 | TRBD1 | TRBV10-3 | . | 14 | CAIRRQGLNTEAFF | TGTGCCATCAGAAGACAGGGGTTGAACACTGAAGCTTTCTTT
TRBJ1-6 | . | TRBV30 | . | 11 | CAWDSNSPLHF | TGTGCCTGGGACAGTAATTCACCCCTCCACTTT